The clone carrying this T cell receptor beta chain occurred a few times. The target antigen is unknown. TCRdb ran MiXCR on the 5' RACE reads and lists one entry per CDR3 protein. The sample records 470,000 or so distinct CDR3 sequences, about 24% being singletons. V lost 4 bases to trimming and J lost 0 bases, with 10 bases between them. The length of the CDR3 is 15 residues. Germline CDR1 reads LNHNV; CDR2 reads YYDKDF (reference sequence). This sample was taken from a study of CD8 T cells in ankylosing spondylitis. Study conclusions and caveats: Reportedly, matched ankylosing spondylitis synovial fluid was significantly enriched for disease-linked clones. About 8 highly homologous variants made up a TCR beta motif that seemed to typify ankylosing spondylitis blood. Some motif variants were previously reported in reactive arthritis synovial fluid and blood.

This chain connects TRBV15 to TRBJ2-4; D is unclear. Specimen: blood, either unsorted or a sorted T cell fraction (not recorded which). The sequence was collected from a male donor with ankylosing spondylitis. CDR3 loop: CATSMNELAKNIQYF. CDR3 sequence (DNA): TGTGCCACCAGCATGAATGAGCTAGCCAAAAACATTCAGTACTTC.